This T cell receptor (beta chain) comes out of a study of lymphopenia after photon versus proton radiotherapy. Study-wide results and caveats: Proton therapy kept repertoires fairly stable, unlike photons, which gained effector/memory cells. After the lymphocyte nadir, photon-treated repertoires showed oligoclonal expansion, especially of CD8+ Temra cells. Better survival with proton therapy was suggested as possible, not demonstrated.

Clones were read by immunoSEQ multiplex PCR, and TCRdb kept only the in-frame ones, dropping some. The data hold 77,000 or so clones, with 80% to 90% observed a single time. The CDR3 is 15 residues long. Trimming pared 5 bases from V and 4 bases from J, leaving 15 bases between. The germline CDR1 and CDR2 sequences are SGHTA and FQGNSA. As regards this clone: Its antigen is still unknown.

The chain combines TRBV7-2 with TRBJ2-4, with D hard to call. The sequences come from peripheral blood, collected from a patient treated with proton-based radiotherapy. The TCR comes from a man aged 55 to 70 with pancreatic cancer. This CDR3 is CASSQRPEGKNIQYF. In DNA, the CDR3 is TGTGCCAGCAGCCAAAGACCAGAAGGGAAAAACATTCAGTACTTC.